This T cell receptor beta chain is from a study of identifying expanded T cells in peripheral blood. The data were produced by immunoSEQ multiplex PCR, yet TCRdb's version contains in-frame clones alone and is incomplete. The sample contains around 84,000 clones, around nine tenths of which appear only once. During the collection period, no donor immune events like infections were recorded. Trimming stripped 2 bases from V and 2 bases from J, with 6 bases between. Germline V CDR1 and CDR2: LNHDA, SQIVND (reference sequence). The CDR3 sequence is 13 residues long. This clone was found many times. Its antigen is undetermined. Additional DNA sequences in this sample encode the identical CDR3. Findings of the study overall: Technical replicates showed about 1.2 changed clones; two weeks roughly 18; four weeks 19. Clone count variance between roughly 2-week samples rose with total template count.

Sequenced material: blood. The clonotype comes from a person aged 18-69 years in good health. The chain combines TRBV19 with TRBJ1-2; D is unresolved. Written as DNA, the CDR3 is TGTGCCAGTAGTATAAAGATAAACTATGGCTACACCTTC. As protein: CASSIKINYGYTF.